This T cell receptor beta chain was captured in a study of blood T cells in healthy people across ages. Study information: Researchers report that template switching captured about one barcoded beta molecule per two T cells. Points from the study as a whole: The study could not conclusively compare naive and antigen-experienced cells, given its unsorted PBMCs.

The authors ran a second PCR of 7 to 11 cycles using a sample-barcoded 5' primer and a J-beta primer mix. Tagging of each cDNA molecule was performed by a template-switch adaptor with 12 random nucleotides. TCRdb redid the calling of the 5' RACE reads with MiXCR, one entry per CDR3 protein. The sample includes approximately 940,000 distinct CDR3 sequences, roughly 48% seen only once; the top ten take roughly 13%. Ten milliliters of peripheral blood were drawn from each donor. V was clipped by 3 bases and J by 10 bases, with 25 bases between them. The germline V gene has CDR1 LGHNA and CDR2 YNFKEQ. The CDR3 is made up of 16 amino acids. Worth noting for this clonotype: Its antigen is unknown.

V and J are TRBV4-2 and TRBJ2-7, with D maybe TRBD1 (7 bases). The sequenced sample consisted of blood. The clonotype originates from a young man in good health. This chain's CDR3 is CASSHRGTAQRETQYF. CDR3 bases: TGTGCCAGCAGCCACCGGGGGACAGCCCAAAGGGAGACTCAGTACTTC.